This record looks at one TCR beta chain sequence and its context. Trimming pared 1 base from V and 8 bases from J, leaving 17 bases between. The CDR3 consists of 15 residues. The germline CDR1 and CDR2 sequences are MDHEN and SYDVKM. This sample stems from a study of shared clonotypes between healthy human individuals. The assay was immunoSEQ multiplex PCR, and TCRdb's table has in-frame clones only and misses some. The sample records about 1.5 million clones, 95% to 99% being singletons. Donors were healthy HIV-negative adults without recently reported acute infections or vaccinations. This chain connects TRBV28 to TRBJ1-2, with a weak D call TRBD1 (5 bases). Material for sequencing was naive CD4+ T cells sorted from blood. As to subset: CD45RA+ positively selected. This TCR was recovered from a man under 40 in good health. This CDR3 reads CASSLLGGLSRGYTF. For the CDR3, the DNA is TGTGCCAGCAGTTTATTGGGGGGATTAAGCAGGGGCTACACCTTC.